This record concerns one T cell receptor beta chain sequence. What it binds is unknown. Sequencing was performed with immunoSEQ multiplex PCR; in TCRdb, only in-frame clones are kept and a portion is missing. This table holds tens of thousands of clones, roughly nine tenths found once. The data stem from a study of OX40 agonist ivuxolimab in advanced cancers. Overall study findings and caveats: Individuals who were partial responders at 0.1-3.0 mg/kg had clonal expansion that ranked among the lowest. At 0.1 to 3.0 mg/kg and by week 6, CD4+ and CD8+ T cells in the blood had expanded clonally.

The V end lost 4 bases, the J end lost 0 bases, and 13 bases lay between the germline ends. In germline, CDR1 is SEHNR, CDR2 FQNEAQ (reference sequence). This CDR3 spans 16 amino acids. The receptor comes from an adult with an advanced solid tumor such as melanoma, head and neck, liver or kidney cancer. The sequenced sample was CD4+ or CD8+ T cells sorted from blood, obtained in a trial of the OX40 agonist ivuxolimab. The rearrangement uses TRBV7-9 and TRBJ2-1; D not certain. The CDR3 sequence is CASSSRTESSYNEQFF. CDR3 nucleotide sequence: TGTGCCAGCAGCTCCCGGACGGAGAGCTCCTACAATGAGCAGTTCTTC.